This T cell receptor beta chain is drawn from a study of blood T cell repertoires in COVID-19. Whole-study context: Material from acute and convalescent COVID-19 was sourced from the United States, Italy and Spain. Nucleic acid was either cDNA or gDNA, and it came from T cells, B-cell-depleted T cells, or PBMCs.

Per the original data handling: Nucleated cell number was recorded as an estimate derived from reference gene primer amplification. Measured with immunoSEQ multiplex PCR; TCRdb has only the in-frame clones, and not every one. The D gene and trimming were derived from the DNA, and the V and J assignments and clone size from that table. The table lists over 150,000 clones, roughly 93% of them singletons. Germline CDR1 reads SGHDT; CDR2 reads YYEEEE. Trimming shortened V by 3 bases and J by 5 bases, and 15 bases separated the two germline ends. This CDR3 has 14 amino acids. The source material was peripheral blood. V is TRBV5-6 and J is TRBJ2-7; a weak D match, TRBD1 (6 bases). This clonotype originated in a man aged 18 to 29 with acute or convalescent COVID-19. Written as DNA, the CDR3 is TGTGCCAGCAGCTCGTTCGCAGGGGCCAACGAGCAGTACTTC. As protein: CASSSFAGANEQYF.